This T cell receptor beta chain was recovered during a study of CD8 T cells in Susac syndrome. Study-wide results and caveats: As acknowledged by the study, its TCR sequencing and HLA analysis included a relatively small number of individuals.

Patients with stable or active relapsing-remitting disease, all of them treatment-naive, made up the multiple sclerosis controls. Negative isolation was used for CD8+ and CD4+ T cells, and FACS enrichment was applied to TEMRA cells. About 0.45 to 1 ug RNA was reverse transcribed with random hexamers. One entry per CDR3 protein results from TCRdb running MiXCR on the immunoSEQ multiplex PCR reads. The sample consists of approximately 130,000 distinct CDR3 sequences, under 95% of them appearing once. Trimming cost V 6 bases and J 2 bases; bases outside gene matches: 3. The CDR3 is 13 amino acids. The germline CDR1 and CDR2 sequences are LNHDA and SQIVND (reference sequence). Of note for this clonotype: Its antigen is unknown.

The source of this sequence is a human donor with multiple sclerosis. The sequenced sample was CD8+ T cells from PBMCs. This sequence joins TRBV19 and TRBJ2-7; 8 positions agree with TRBD1. The CDR3 DNA sequence: TGTGCCAGTAGACGGACAGGGCCCTACGAGCAGTACTTC. It translates to CASRRTGPYEQYF.